This TCR beta chain came from a study of shared clonotypes between healthy human individuals (dated by TCRdb to 2018 to 2020). Describing the broader study: Three men and two women, aged 18 to 49 years, made up the cohort. For each donor, CD4 naive and CD4 memory were each given three plates, CD8 naive was given two plates, and CD8 memory was given one plate. The study deeply sequenced blood TCR repertoires of about 5 healthy adults to estimate repertoire size and the extent of clonotype sharing between individuals. Libraries were prepared and TCR repertoires were sequenced by different laboratories using diverse techniques, in order to increase sequencing depth and limit assay-specific biases. Between about 0.85 and 9.5 billion PBMCs per donor were obtained by leukapheresis. What the research found in general, with its limitations: Higher generation probabilities were observed for clonotypes shared by all four sorted-subset donors than for non-shared clonotypes. Naive subsets generally had larger estimated clonotype richness than memory subsets. The small number of donors limited the genetic and exposure-history diversity represented. Sharing across several donors was observed for around 4.8% of naive CD4, about 4% of naive CD8, about 2.3% of memory CD4, and around 0.4% of memory CD8 clonotypes. Based on pairwise subsampling, the degree of clonotype sharing among donors was expected to be affected by sequencing depth. Rarefaction of sorted-subset datasets indicated incomplete sequencing despite the large sequencing depth. Only blood was sampled, and tissue TCR repertoires likely differ from those in blood.

CDR3 length: 14 amino acids, cysteine to phenylalanine. The CDR3 DNA has 42 bases and is translated from base 1. V is cut by 7 bases and J by 7 bases, and the space between the germline ends is 22 bases. CDR1 and CDR2 were assigned from the germline V gene as SQVTM and ANQGSEA. CD8 naive samples were obtained by positive selection for CCR7 among CD45RO-negative cells, yielding a CD45RA+CCR7+ population from which TemRA cells were excluded. The donors were healthy, HIV-negative adults with no recently reported acute infections or vaccinations. Every donor was a Caucasian adult living in Nashville, Tennessee, USA. Blood was collected by leukapheresis, and PBMCs were isolated by Ficoll-Histopaque density gradient centrifugation and then cryopreserved in liquid nitrogen vapor phase. Purity and quantity of every magnetically sorted T cell population were checked by analytical flow cytometry. From each sorted fraction, genomic DNA was isolated and quantified by UV absorbance on a Nanodrop 2000c.

TCR CDR3 regions were amplified from genomic DNA by multiplex PCR using the deep immunoSEQ assay. Genomic DNA extracted from each cell subset was distributed evenly over all wells of several immunoSEQ 96-well plates, and each plate served as one replicate. For sorted subsets, roughly 200 ng of genomic DNA, equivalent to 25,000 to 35,000 T cell genomes, went into each replicate PCR. Purified libraries were measured with a Qubit 3.0 fluorometer, size-checked on a Bioanalyzer 2100, and measured again with the KAPA Library Quantification kit. Each immunoSEQ 96-well plate was sequenced on its own single-read 150-cycle Illumina NextSeq 550 flow cell. The source study handled its data this way. Because the immunoSEQ output held only junctional sequences and lacked quality scores, the filtering could not match the filtering applied to full-length reads. To assign V/J genes and CDR3, sequences were annotated using PyIR, a Python wrapper for IgBLAST v1.9, with IMGT germline references. Any read was removed if the V/J assignment was weak (E-value above 1e-6), the CDR3 was missing, or the read contained stop codons, out-of-frame junctions, or ambiguous translated residues. V3J clonotypes were defined by identical inferred V gene, J gene, and CDR3 amino acid sequence. Percentage overlap between repertoires was computed as shared unique clonotypes divided by the size of the smaller repertoire. Richness of each repertoire was evaluated using RTK rarefaction, the Chao1 estimator, and Recon v2.1 estimates of unobserved clonotypes. Generation probabilities were computed with OLGA for all TCRbeta clonotypes obtained by the gDNA method from a few donors. As stored in TCRdb, this immuneACCESS dataset retains in-frame rearrangements with V and J assigned. A fraction of the clones does not appear; measured against another copy, unresolved V genes explain less than half of the discrepancy, and the remainder lacks a known reason. The D gene and trimming were derived from the DNA, and the V and J assignments and clone size from that table. This sample lists some 580,000 clones; 95% to 98% were detected once. Of the sample, 0.3% is held by the ten largest clones.

As to this clone: Its antigen target is currently unknown. The record has no base qualities; no much larger clone is one base away.

Sequencing was done on a sample of naive CD8+ T cells sorted from blood. The cell subset or site label, read with the paper, signifies: CD45RA+CCR7+. This sequence uses TRBV29-1 and TRBJ2-5; confidence is insufficient to name the D gene. This clonotype originated in a man in his thirties or forties in good health. The DNA is as follows: TGCAGCGCCCAAGCTCTTGGGGTTCTTGTGACCCAGTACTTC. This yields the protein CSAQALGVLVTQYF.